These 17 T cell receptor beta chains were all obtained from the same sample, sequenced in a study of blood T cell repertoires in COVID-19. Only in-frame clones appear in the TCRdb table, and some are missing; sequencing was by immunoSEQ multiplex PCR. Of about 250,000 clones in the sample, 85% to 90% are singletons; the top ten hold less than 2%. Sequencing was carried out using PBMCs or T cells enriched from blood (not recorded which). The receptors were sampled from a man aged 40-49 years who had recovered from COVID-19.

This clone was recorded once. The chain carries TRBV30 and TRBJ1-4; 9 nucleotides align to TRBD1. Trimming at V came to 2 bases and at J to 0 bases, leaving 4 bases not matched to a gene. Per the germline V gene, CDR1 is GTSNPN and CDR2 is SVGIG (reference sequence). The CDR3 spans 16 residues. In DNA, the CDR3 is TGTGCCTGGAGTTGGGGACAGGGAGCAACTAATGAAAAACTGTTTTTT. Amino acid sequence: CAWSWGQGATNEKLFF.

V usage is TRBV18 and J usage is TRBJ2-7, with 10 bases fitting TRBD1. The trim removed 2 bases at V and 1 base at J, leaving 2 bases unmatched. The CDR3 runs 15 residues. In germline, CDR1 is KGHSH, CDR2 LQKENI. CDR3 DNA: TGTGCCAGCTCACCAGGGACAGGGGCATCCTACGAGCAGTACTTC. Amino acid sequence: CASSPGTGASYEQYF. Combining the CDR3 with reference TRBV18 and TRBJ2-7 gives the whole variable domain NAGVMQNPRHLVRRRGQEARLRCSPMKGHSHVYWYRQLPEEGLKFMVYLQKENIIDESGMPKERFSAEFPKEGPSILRIQQVVRGDSAAYFCASSPGTGASYEQYFGPGTRLTVT.

The rearrangement joins TRBV6-5 to TRBJ2-3, with a weak D call TRBD1 (6 bases). The V end was cut by 5 bases, the J end by 7 bases, with 19 bases between. This CDR3 spans 15 amino acids. Per the germline V gene, CDR1 is MNHEY and CDR2 is SVGAGI. The CDR3 protein is CASSRQGSPVYTQYF. The CDR3 DNA follows: TGTGCCAGCAGTCGGCAGGGGTCGCCAGTTTATACGCAGTATTTT.

Details on this clone: Other DNA sequences in the sample encode the same CDR3. The chain is built from TRBV21-1 and TRBJ2-1; the table's D call TRBD2 went unverified against the DNA. TRBV21-1 is reported as a pseudogene. The CDR3 spans 19 residues. CDR3 region: CASEWTSGGARGSYNEQFF. The CDR3 bases are TGTGCCAGCGAATGGACTAGCGGGGGGGCTAGAGGCTCCTACAATGAGCAGTTCTTC.

The CDR3 loop reads CASSSRGYTEAFF. In DNA form, the CDR3 reads TGTGCCAGCAGCTCCAGGGGGTACACTGAAGCTTTCTTT. This chain joins TRBV7-2 and TRBJ1-1, with 7 nucleotides matching TRBD1. Germline-derived CDR1 and CDR2 are SGHTA and FQGNSA. This CDR3 has 13 amino acids. V lost 4 bases to trimming and J lost 3 bases; unmatched junction nucleotides: 2.

This chain uses TRBV7-2 with TRBJ1-4; D unresolved. This CDR3 contains 16 residues. V gave up 1 base and J gave up 5 bases, with 14 bases separating them. The germline V gene encodes CDR1 SGHTA and CDR2 FQGNSA. The CDR3: CASSLEWSAVNEKLFF. Here the CDR3 DNA reads TGTGCCAGCAGCTTAGAGTGGAGTGCAGTAAATGAAAAACTGTTTTTT.

The chain combines TRBV30 with TRBJ1-2, with 7 bases aligning to TRBD1. Germline lookup yields CDR1 GTSNPN and CDR2 SVGIG (reference sequence). The length of the CDR3 is 15 residues. The junction had 11 bases not matched to a gene; V was cut back by 5 bases and J by 2 bases. The CDR3 is CAWVGRDRGNYGYTF. CDR3 coding DNA: TGTGCCTGGGTGGGTAGGGACAGAGGGAACTATGGCTACACCTTC.

This chain uses TRBV7-2 with TRBJ2-7; the D gene is possibly TRBD1 (5 bases). Per germline, CDR1 SGHTA and CDR2 FQGNSA. V gave up 6 bases and J gave up 1 base, with 19 bases separating them. The CDR3 extends over 16 amino acids. CDR3 sequence reads: CASSYREGAVSYEQYF. Here the CDR3 DNA reads TGTGCCAGCAGTTACCGTGAAGGGGCGGTTTCCTACGAGCAGTACTTC.

This chain links TRBV10-3 with TRBJ1-1; 8 bases fit TRBD1. Germline V gives CDR1 ENHRY, CDR2 SYGVKD. J gave up 0 bases and V 7 bases, and 7 bases lay outside the gene matches. This CDR3 contains 15 residues. The CDR3 loop reads CAIKRQGNMNTEAFF. CDR3 DNA sequence: TGTGCCATCAAACGACAGGGGAATATGAACACTGAAGCTTTCTTT.

CDR3 amino acids: CASTPVLDTDTQYF. CDR3 in DNA: TGTGCCAGCACCCCCGTTCTAGACACAGATACGCAGTATTTT. The chain combines TRBV5-6 with TRBJ2-3, with unresolved D. In germline, CDR1 is SGHDT, CDR2 YYEEEE. The CDR3 has 14 amino acids. The germline V and J ends were trimmed by 6 bases and 2 bases, with 13 bases remaining between them.

The gene calls are TRBV7-2 and TRBJ1-2; tentative D call: TRBD1 (5 bases). The CDR3 contains 14 residues. Deletions cut 1 base from V and 5 bases from J, with 11 bases between. Germline CDR1 reads SGHTA; CDR2 reads FQGNSA. The CDR3 bases are TGTGCCAGCAGCTTAGAAGGGGCCCGGTATGGCTACACCTTC. Its translation: CASSLEGARYGYTF. Complete variable domain (other parts from reference TRBV7-2 and TRBJ1-2): GAGVSQSPSNKVTEKGKDVELRCDPISGHTALYWYRQSLGQGLEFLIYFQGNSAPDKSGLPSDRFSAERTGGSVSTLTIQRTQQEDSAVYLCASSLEGARYGYTFGSGTRLTVV.

V usage is TRBV27 and J usage is TRBJ2-3; a possible D gene is TRBD2 (5 bases). V lost 6 bases to trimming and J lost 2 bases, with 9 bases between them. There are 13 residues in the CDR3. CDR1 and CDR2 from the germline V gene are MNHEY and SMNVEV (reference sequence). The CDR3 sequence: CASRPTNTDTQYF. The CDR3 DNA sequence: TGTGCCAGCAGGCCGACTAACACAGATACGCAGTATTTT.

The chain joins TRBV30 to TRBJ2-4, with D perhaps matching TRBD2 (5 bases). The CDR3 totals 12 residues. Germline V gene lookup returns CDR1 GTSNPN and CDR2 SVGIG (reference sequence). Trimming took 4 bases from V and 7 from J, leaving 11 bases between them. The CDR3 DNA follows: TGTGCCTGGATTACTAGTGGTAACATTCAGTACTTC. Translating it yields CAWITSGNIQYF.

In this sample, this clone turned up a few times. This chain connects TRBV7-3 to TRBJ1-2; 8 positions agree with TRBD1. Per germline, CDR1 SGHTA and CDR2 FQGTGA. With 2 bases clipped from V and 4 bases from J, the junction kept 9 bases outside the gene matches. There are 16 residues in the CDR3. This CDR3 is CASSLGPGGDIYGYTF. In nucleotides, the CDR3 is TGTGCCAGCAGCTTAGGACCAGGGGGCGACATCTATGGCTACACCTTC.

This sequence joins TRBV27 and TRBJ1-6; D is unresolved. Germline CDR1 is MNHEY and CDR2 is SMNVEV (reference sequence). The CDR3 length is 13 residues. V dropped 6 bases and J dropped 3 bases, with 6 bases sitting between them. CDR3 bases: TGTGCCAGCAGAGGGAGCTATAATTCACCCCTCCACTTT. The encoded protein is CASRGSYNSPLHF.

The V call is TRBV5-6, the J call TRBJ2-7; a weak D match, TRBD1 (5 bases). V was shortened by 0 bases and J by 3 bases, with 10 bases between the two germline ends. This CDR3 is 14 amino acids long. Germline CDR1 is SGHDT and CDR2 is YYEEEE. This CDR3 is CASSLGGSGYEQYF. CDR3 nucleotide sequence: TGTGCCAGCAGCTTGGGGGGCTCCGGCTACGAGCAGTACTTC.

V is TRBV6-2 or TRBV6-3 and J is TRBJ2-3; 8 bases align to TRBD2. Germline loops: CDR1 MNHEY, CDR2 SVGEGT. The CDR3 length is 17 residues. Trimming cost V 2 bases and J 2 bases; bases outside gene matches: 9. The CDR3 loop reads CASSYPQIAGNTDTQYF. CDR3 DNA: TGTGCCAGCAGTTACCCCCAAATAGCGGGAAACACAGATACGCAGTATTTT.